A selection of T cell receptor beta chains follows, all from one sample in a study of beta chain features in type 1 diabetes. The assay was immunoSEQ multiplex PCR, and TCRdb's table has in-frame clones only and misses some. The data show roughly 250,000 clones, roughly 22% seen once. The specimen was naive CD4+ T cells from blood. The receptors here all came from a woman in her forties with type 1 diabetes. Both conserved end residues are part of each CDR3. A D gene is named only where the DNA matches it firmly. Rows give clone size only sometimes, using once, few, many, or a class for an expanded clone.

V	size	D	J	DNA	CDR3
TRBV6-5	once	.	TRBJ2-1	TGTGCCAGCAGTTACGACGAGAGGTTTGAGCAGTTCTTC	CASSYDERFEQFF
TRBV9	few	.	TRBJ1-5	TGTGCCAGCAGCGTAGACGAGGGTCAGCCCCAGCATTTT	CASSVDEGQPQHF
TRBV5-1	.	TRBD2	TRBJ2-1	TGCGCCAGCAGCCCCTTAGCGGGAGTTGATGAGCAGTTCTTC	CASSPLAGVDEQFF
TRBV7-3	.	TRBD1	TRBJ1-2	TGTGCCAGCAGCCTCCGGACAGGGGGGGACTATGGCTACACCTTC	CASSLRTGGDYGYTF
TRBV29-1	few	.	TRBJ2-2	TGCAGCGTTGTAGACAGAAACACCGGGGAGCTGTTTTTT	CSVVDRNTGELFF
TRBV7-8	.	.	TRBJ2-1	TGTGCCAGCAGCTTAGCGAGCGAGGGCCGTCGAAATAATGAGCAGTTCTTC	CASSLASEGRRNNEQFF
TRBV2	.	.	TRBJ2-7	TGTGCCAGCAGCCCTGGGAGCTCCTACGAGCAGTACTTC	CASSPGSSYEQYF
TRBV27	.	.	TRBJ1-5	TGTGCCAGCAGAGAACTATCCGGGATACCGAGCAATCAGCCCCAGCATTTT	CASRELSGIPSNQPQHF
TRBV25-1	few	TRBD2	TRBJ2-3	TGTGCCAGCAGTGAATCGGCGGGAGGGAGCACAGATACGCAGTATTTT	CASSESAGGSTDTQYF
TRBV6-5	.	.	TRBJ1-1	TGTGCCAGCAGTCCTCCCCAGACAGCTGAAGCTTTCTTT	CASSPPQTAEAFF
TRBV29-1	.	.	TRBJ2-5	TGCAGCGTTGCTCCCCAAGAGACCCAGTACTTC	CSVAPQETQYF
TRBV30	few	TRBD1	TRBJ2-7	TGTGCCTGCAATCTAGGACAGGCCGGTGACTACGAGCAGTACTTC	CACNLGQAGDYEQYF
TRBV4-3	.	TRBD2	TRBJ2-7	TGCGCCAGCAGCCAAGAGATAAGGAGGGAGGGCCTTGAGCAGTACTTC	CASSQEIRREGLEQYF
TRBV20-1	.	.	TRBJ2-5	TGCAGTGCTAATAGTCAAGAGACCCAGTACTTC	CSANSQETQYF
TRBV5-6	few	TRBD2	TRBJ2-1	TGTGCCAGCAGCTGGACTAGCGATGAGCAGTTCTTC	CASSWTSDEQFF
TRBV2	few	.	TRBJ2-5	TGTGCCAGCTACGAGGTGCTAACGGAGACCCAGTACTTC	CASYEVLTETQYF
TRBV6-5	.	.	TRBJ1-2	TGTGCCAGCAGTCCCGGACTCCGAGCGGGCTACACCTTC	CASSPGLRAGYTF
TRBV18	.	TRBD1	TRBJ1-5	TGTGCCAGCTCACCACGGGGACAGGAGCAGCCCCAGCATTTT	CASSPRGQEQPQHF
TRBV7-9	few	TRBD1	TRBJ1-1	TGTGCCAGCAGCACCCACAGGGGCGGAACTTTCTTT	CASSTHRGGTFF
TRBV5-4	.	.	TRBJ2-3	TGTGCCAGCAGCTTGCCAGTGCCAGATACGCAGTATTTT	CASSLPVPDTQYF
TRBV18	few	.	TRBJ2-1	TGTGCCAGCTCCCCGTATAGGGGTGGCGATGAGCAGTTCTTC	CASSPYRGGDEQFF
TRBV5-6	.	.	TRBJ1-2	TGTGCCAGCAGCCCTGGGAGGGTCCGGGGCTATGGCTACACCTTC	CASSPGRVRGYGYTF
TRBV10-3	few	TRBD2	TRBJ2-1	TGTGCCATCACCAGCAAGCGGGAGGCCCATGAGCAGTTCTTC	CAITSKREAHEQFF
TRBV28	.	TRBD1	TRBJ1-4	TGTGCCAGCCTCCCCCCGGGACAGGGTAGGGAAAAACTGTTTTTT	CASLPPGQGREKLFF
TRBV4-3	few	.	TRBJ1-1	TGCGCCAGCAGCCAATCCCCGGTGGGCGGGACTGAAGCTTTCTTT	CASSQSPVGGTEAFF
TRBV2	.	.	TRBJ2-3	TGTGCCAGCAGTGCCGGAGGTCCAGATACGCAGTATTTT	CASSAGGPDTQYF
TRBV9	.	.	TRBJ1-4	TGTGCCAGCAGCCCCGACGATATTGGGAGAGGAAAACTGTTTTTT	CASSPDDIGRGKLFF
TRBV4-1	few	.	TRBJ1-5	TGCGCCAGCAGCCCACTTCCCGGAGACAGTAACTATAGCAATCAGCCCCAGCATTTT	CASSPLPGDSNYSNQPQHF